This T cell receptor beta chain was observed in a study of vaccination and CD4 T cells after COVID-19. The germline gives CDR1 SNHLY, CDR2 FYNNEI. The CDR3 sequence is 12 residues long. With V trimmed by 10 bases and J by 5 bases, 5 bases remained unmatched. In this sample, this clonotype is medium-sized. Its matching antigen is unknown. Treatment indicated: roughly ten-day PBMC culture with coronavirus spike peptide pools or control peptides (ViraFEST assay). Sequencing of the DNA from cultured CD4+ T cells was carried out with the Oncomine TCR Beta short-read assay. Genomic DNA was isolated from CD4+ T cells that had been cultured. TCRdb called the PCR reads again in MiXCR, with one record for every CDR3 protein. This table holds about 6,300 distinct CDR3 sequences, more than 60% found once.

This sequence was found in a human donor who had recovered from COVID-19. The rearrangement joins TRBV2 to TRBJ2-5, with 9 nucleotides matching TRBD1. The specimen sequenced was CD4+ T cells from blood, cultured in vitro. The CDR3 bases are TGTGCCACCACCGGGACAGGGGAGACCCAGTACTTC. This encodes CATTGTGETQYF.